Given below is one T cell receptor beta chain in context. This sample is part of a study of glioma-infiltrating T cells after dendritic cell vaccination. The CDR3 length is 15 residues. Germline assignment: CDR1 SGHDN and CDR2 FVKESK. V was clipped by 2 bases and J by 2 bases, with 10 bases between them. The immunoSEQ assay amplified TCRB CDR3 from up to 2 ug DNA. Only in-frame clones appear in the TCRdb table, and some are missing; sequencing was by immunoSEQ multiplex PCR. The sample has around 100,000 clones; approximately 80% are singletons. Fresh-frozen tumor tissue and more than two years of survival data were available for all.

This clonotype originated in a human donor with glioblastoma. The material sequenced was blood, taken before dendritic cell vaccination. V is TRBV14 and J is TRBJ1-3; perhaps TRBD1 as D (5 bases). CDR3 protein: CASSQMAGPGNTIYF. CDR3 DNA sequence: TGTGCCAGCAGCCAAATGGCAGGGCCTGGAAACACCATATATTTT. The full variable domain, rest sourced from reference TRBV14 and TRBJ1-3, is EAGVTQFPSHSVIEKGQTVTLRCDPISGHDNLYWYRRVMGKEIKFLLHFVKESKQDESGMPNNRFLAERTGGTYSTLKVQPAELEDSGVYFCASSQMAGPGNTIYFGEGSWLTVV.